The 27 T cell receptor beta chains listed next were all sequenced from one sample in a study of cytomegalovirus exposure and HLA in healthy donors. 13 Jbeta primers and 60 Vbeta primers were used for the PCR. Assay: immunoSEQ multiplex PCR; the TCRdb copy retains only in-frame clones and omits some. Of 120,000 or so clones listed, around 80% are singletons. The source material was PBMCs. The receptors stem from a young man in good health and CMV-seropositive.

The chain joins TRBV27 to TRBJ1-1; maybe TRBD1 (6 bases). Trimming shortened V by 4 bases and J by 10 bases, and 19 bases separated the two germline ends. The germline V gene encodes CDR1 MNHEY and CDR2 SMNVEV (reference sequence). This CDR3 is built from 14 residues. Written as DNA, the CDR3 is TGTGCCAGCAGTTCCACCGGGACACCCTGGGGAGCTTTCTTT. It translates to CASSSTGTPWGAFF.

V is TRBV7-9 and J is TRBJ1-1; D is uncertain. The CDR3 covers 14 residues. V lost 1 base and J 1 base, leaving 7 bases between the germline ends. Germline V CDR1 and CDR2: SEHNR, FQNEAQ (reference sequence). In DNA, the CDR3 is TGTGCCAGCAGCTTAGTGGGCAAGAACACTGAAGCTTTCTTT. Its protein is CASSLVGKNTEAFF.

The J gene is TRBJ1-5, the V gene TRBV28; 8 bases match TRBD1. J was trimmed by 0 bases and V by 5 bases; bases with no gene match: 12. The CDR3 extends over 18 amino acids. From germline, CDR1 is MDHEN and CDR2 SYDVKM. The CDR3 nucleotides are TGTGCCAGCAGTCAAACCCCTTGGACAGGGAGTAGCAATCAGCCCCAGCATTTT. Translated, it gives CASSQTPWTGSSNQPQHF.

The J gene is TRBJ2-4, the V gene TRBV11-2; 10 positions agree with TRBD2. CDR1 and CDR2 (germline): SGHAT, FQNNGV. V shed 1 base and J 7 bases; nucleotides not matched to a gene: 10. CDR3 size: 17 residues. The CDR3, as DNA: TGTGCCAGCAGCTTAGTAAGAAGCGGGAGGGCTTGGAACATTCAGTACTTC. Its translation is CASSLVRSGRAWNIQYF.

V gene TRBV4-1 combines with J gene TRBJ1-4; 8 bases line up with TRBD1. CDR1 is MGHRA and CDR2 is YSYEKL in the germline V gene. The CDR3 runs 15 residues. J gave up 8 bases and V 1 base, and 6 bases lay outside the gene matches. CDR3 DNA sequence: TGCGCCAGCAGCCAAGGGGACAGGCCGTGGGAAAAACTGTTTTTT. Its translation is CASSQGDRPWEKLFF.

The V gene is TRBV27, the J gene TRBJ1-2, with D perhaps TRBD1 (5 bases). This CDR3 contains 15 residues. The V and J ends lost 2 bases and 6 bases respectively, with 16 bases between them. Per the germline V gene, CDR1 is MNHEY and CDR2 is SMNVEV (reference sequence). DNA of the CDR3: TGTGCCAGCAGTTTAGCAGGCGGGGGTCTCGATGGCTACACCTTC. It is translated as CASSLAGGGLDGYTF.

This clone was seen a few times. This chain connects TRBV10-2 to TRBJ1-5; 10 bases line up with TRBD1. The CDR3 is 14 amino acids. Germline CDR1 is WSHSY and CDR2 is SAAADI. J was trimmed by 6 bases and V by 6 bases; bases with no gene match: 5. CDR3 in amino acids: CASSRDRGPQPQHF. The CDR3 DNA follows: TGCGCCAGCAGCCGGGACAGGGGCCCTCAGCCCCAGCATTTT.

The J gene is TRBJ2-3, the V gene TRBV6-6, with 10 bases aligning to TRBD2. Germline-derived CDR1 and CDR2 are MNHNY and SVGAGI (reference sequence). V shed 10 bases and J 6 bases; nucleotides not matched to a gene: 10. The CDR3 has 14 amino acids. Written as DNA, the CDR3 is TGTGCCACCACCAGCGGGAGGGCAAGTGATACGCAGTATTTT. It codes for CATTSGRASDTQYF.

This clone was seen a few times. The V gene is TRBV10-3, the J gene TRBJ2-7; D remains ambiguous. CDR1 and CDR2 (germline): ENHRY, SYGVKD. The length of the CDR3 is 12 residues. Trimming shortened V by 6 bases and J by 0 bases, and 6 bases separated the two germline ends. DNA for the CDR3: TGTGCCATCAGCAGCGACTCCTACGAGCAGTACTTC. Encoded protein: CAISSDSYEQYF.

The chain carries TRBV11-3 and TRBJ2-1, with unresolved D. Germline CDR1 SGHNT, CDR2 YENEEA. The CDR3 sequence is 14 residues long. The V gene lost 0 bases and the J gene lost 7 bases, with 10 bases spanning the gap. DNA for the CDR3: TGTGCCAGCAGCTTAGAATCTTCGTCTAATGAGCAGTTCTTC. The encoded protein is CASSLESSSNEQFF.

This clone has only one observation. V usage is TRBV19 and J usage is TRBJ2-7, with D tentatively TRBD2 (5 bases). The V and J ends lost 2 bases and 3 bases respectively, with 11 bases between them. The CDR3 runs 14 residues. The germline gives CDR1 LNHDA, CDR2 SQIVND (reference sequence). The CDR3 region is CASSIYSAHYEQYF. For the CDR3, the DNA is TGTGCCAGTAGTATATATAGCGCACACTACGAGCAGTACTTC. The full variable domain, in which reference TRBV19 and TRBJ2-7 provide the parts outside the CDR3, is DGGITQSPKYLFRKEGQNVTLSCEQNLNHDAMYWYRQDPGQGLRLIYYSQIVNDFQKGDIAEGYSVSREKKESFPLTVTSAQKNPTAFYLCASSIYSAHYEQYFGPGTRLTVT.

J is TRBJ2-1 and V is TRBV7-2; possibly TRBD2 for D (6 bases). Germline V gene sequence: CDR1 SGHTA, CDR2 FQGNSA. Trimming removed 5 bases at V and 4 bases at J, with 12 bases between. The CDR3 spans 14 residues. The CDR3 region has the DNA TGTGCCAGCAGCCCTACTAGCCGATACAATGAGCAGTTCTTC. Its protein is CASSPTSRYNEQFF.

This clone turned up a few times. The rearrangement joins TRBV9 to TRBJ2-1; 7 nucleotides line up with TRBD1. This CDR3 has 13 amino acids. The V gene's germline CDR1 is SGDLS and CDR2 YYNGEE. The trim removed 4 bases at V and 3 bases at J, leaving 1 base unmatched. CDR3 sequence reads: CASSTGDYNEQFF. CDR3 in DNA: TGTGCCAGCAGCACAGGGGACTACAATGAGCAGTTCTTC. Full variable domain (missing parts from reference TRBV9 and TRBJ2-1): DSGVTQTPKHLITATGQRVTLRCSPRSGDLSVYWYQQSLDQGLQFLIQYYNGEERAKGNILERFSAQQFPDLHSELNLSSLELGDSALYFCASSTGDYNEQFFGPGTRLTVL.

The rearrangement uses TRBV15 and TRBJ2-7, with 7 positions matching TRBD2. In germline, CDR1 is LNHNV, CDR2 YYDKDF (reference sequence). The ends lost 0 bases at V and 4 bases at J; junction bases unmatched: 12. There are 17 residues in the CDR3. The CDR3 spells CATSRDMGSGRRYEQYF. CDR3 DNA: TGTGCCACCAGCAGAGATATGGGTAGCGGGCGACGATACGAGCAGTACTTC.

The V and J genes are TRBV6-6 and TRBJ2-1; 8 bases fit TRBD2. The trim removed 4 bases at V and 7 bases at J, leaving 9 bases unmatched. Germline assignment: CDR1 MNHNY and CDR2 SVGAGI (reference sequence). The CDR3 contains 15 residues. The CDR3 sequence: CASSSPGAGANEQFF. The CDR3 nucleotides are TGTGCCAGCAGTTCCCCCGGAGCGGGAGCAAATGAGCAGTTCTTC.

The V and J genes are TRBV15 and TRBJ1-5; TRBD1 matches at 8 bases. Germline V CDR1 and CDR2: LNHNV, YYDKDF (reference sequence). V lost 2 bases and J lost 6; bases outside the gene matches: 3. The CDR3 totals 14 residues. Written as DNA, the CDR3 is TGTGCCACCAGCAGATCAGGGGGCATTCAGCCCCAGCATTTT. It codes for CATSRSGGIQPQHF.

V and J are TRBV6-5 and TRBJ2-1, with a tentative D call TRBD2 (6 bases). CDR3 length: 15 amino acids. Trimming removed 4 bases at V and 2 bases at J, with 12 bases between. Germline V gives CDR1 MNHEY, CDR2 SVGAGI. DNA for the CDR3: TGTGCCAGCAGTTTAGGGTCGGGAGCCTACAATGAGCAGTTCTTC. It specifies CASSLGSGAYNEQFF.

V and J are TRBV25-1 and TRBJ2-2; D is unresolved. V was trimmed by 8 bases and J by 5 bases, leaving 18 bases between them. The germline V gene has CDR1 MGHDK and CDR2 SYGVNS. The CDR3 sequence is 15 residues long. The CDR3 sequence is CASAAQGPRTGELFF. The CDR3 nucleotides read TGTGCCAGCGCAGCCCAAGGCCCTAGGACCGGGGAGCTGTTTTTT.

This sequence joins TRBV2 and TRBJ1-1; D gene uncertain. The CDR3 extends over 14 amino acids. V shed 6 bases and J shed 3 bases, with 14 bases lying between them. Germline assignment: CDR1 SNHLY and CDR2 FYNNEI. CDR3 region: CASSDTDTDTEAFF. DNA for the CDR3: TGTGCCAGCAGCGACACCGACACCGACACTGAAGCTTTCTTT.

The gene calls are TRBV2 and TRBJ2-2; 9 nucleotides agree with TRBD1. The CDR3 runs to 17 residues. J was trimmed by 0 bases and V by 3 bases; bases with no gene match: 5. CDR1 and CDR2 from the germline V gene are SNHLY and FYNNEI. CDR3 DNA: TGTGCCAGCAGTGACTTGGGACAGGGCGCGAACACCGGGGAGCTGTTTTTT. Its translation: CASSDLGQGANTGELFF.

The chain recombines TRBV2 with TRBJ2-7, with 8 nucleotides matching TRBD1. V lost 5 bases, J lost 2 bases, and 20 bases stayed unmatched. CDR1 and CDR2 (germline): SNHLY, FYNNEI. This CDR3 is 19 amino acids long. The CDR3: CASSPLAGGFQGRTYEQYF. DNA of the CDR3: TGTGCCAGCAGTCCTTTAGCAGGGGGCTTTCAAGGCAGAACCTACGAGCAGTACTTC.

This clone appeared a single time. The chain links TRBV30 to TRBJ1-2; no firm D call. The V and J ends lost 2 bases and 6 bases respectively, with 10 bases between them. The CDR3 totals 12 residues. Germline V gene sequence: CDR1 GTSNPN, CDR2 SVGIG (reference sequence). CDR3 loop: CAWSRQANGYTF. CDR3 coding DNA: TGTGCCTGGAGTAGGCAGGCGAATGGCTACACCTTC.

The chain combines TRBV28 with TRBJ2-7, with 9 nucleotides matching TRBD1. The CDR3 consists of 16 residues. V gave up 6 bases and J gave up 6 bases; unmatched junction bases: 15. Germline CDR1 MDHEN, CDR2 SYDVKM. Here the CDR3 DNA reads TGTGCCAGCAGACAGCCATTAGGGACAGGGTTGGCCGAGCAGTACTTC. Amino acid sequence: CASRQPLGTGLAEQYF.

The chain couples TRBV4-1 to TRBJ2-7; 10 bases agree with TRBD2. J gave up 2 bases and V 1 base, and 14 bases lay outside the gene matches. The germline CDR1 and CDR2 sequences are MGHRA and YSYEKL. The CDR3 covers 19 residues. This CDR3 is CASSQGFSGRNFLAYEQYF. The CDR3 DNA is TGCGCCAGCAGCCAAGGATTTAGCGGGAGGAACTTTTTGGCCTACGAGCAGTACTTC.

The chain links TRBV27 to TRBJ2-1; TRBD2 matches 7 bases. The length of the CDR3 is 16 residues. The trim removed 4 bases at V and 1 base at J, leaving 7 bases unmatched. Germline V gene sequence: CDR1 MNHEY, CDR2 SMNVEV (reference sequence). CDR3 protein: CASSWSGTPSYNEQFF. In DNA, the CDR3 is TGTGCCAGCAGTTGGAGCGGGACCCCATCCTACAATGAGCAGTTCTTC.

This clone has more than one count but fewer than ten. The rearrangement links TRBV6-5 to TRBJ1-2; TRBD1 agrees at 7 bases. Germline-derived CDR1 and CDR2 are MNHEY and SVGAGI. Trimming took 2 bases from V and 2 from J; bases not matched to a gene: 5. This CDR3 contains 15 residues. CDR3 loop: CASSYAGGYNYGYTF. Written as DNA, the CDR3 is TGTGCCAGCAGTTACGCAGGGGGTTACAACTATGGCTACACCTTC.

The CDR3 DNA follows: TGTGCCAGCAGTGAAGCGGCAGGGATGTTCAGTCAGCCCCAGCATTTT. Its protein is CASSEAAGMFSQPQHF. The chain employs TRBV6-1 and TRBJ1-5; a weak D match, TRBD1 (5 bases). V was cut by 0 bases and J by 6 bases, with 15 bases left in between. Germline CDR1 reads MNHNS; CDR2 reads SASEGT. The CDR3 runs to 16 residues.